The 32 T cell receptor beta chains reported below all come from one sample, sequenced in a study of T cells in localized non-small cell lung cancer. Method: immunoSEQ multiplex PCR; TCRdb's copy keeps in-frame clones and lacks some. This table holds roughly 66,000 clones, 90% found once. The source material was peripheral blood, sampled before any cancer treatment. The source is a woman aged 40-69 years with stage I lung adenocarcinoma.

On this clone itself: The junction departs from the called germline gene at one end, perhaps through a read error. The chain employs TRBV6-4 and TRBJ1-1; a weak D match, TRBD1 (6 bases). The germline CDR1 and CDR2 sequences are MRHNA and SNTAGT. This CDR3 spans 15 amino acids. CDR3 sequence: CATYLAGARDTEVFF. The CDR3 DNA reads as TGTGCCACGTACCTCGCGGGGGCGCGGGACACTGAAGTTTTCTTT.

Worth noting for this clone: The DNA is left out, because the CDR3 cannot be placed on it with certainty; the CDR3 is given as TCRdb lists it. The CDR3 spells CASSLRATEAFFVFF. The V and J genes are TRBV7-8 and TRBJ1-1. The CDR3 length is 15 residues, termini included. Germline V gene sequence: CDR1 SGHVS, CDR2 FQNEAQ.

This clone was seen only a few times. The V and J genes are TRBV10-1 and TRBJ2-2; maybe TRBD2 (7 bases). From germline, CDR1 is WNHNN and CDR2 SYGVQD (reference sequence). The CDR3 is 15 residues long. V lost 2 bases, J lost 2 bases, and 9 bases lay in between. The CDR3 reads CASSEGGANTGELFF. The DNA for the CDR3 is TGCGCCAGCAGTGAGGGGGGGGCCAACACCGGGGAGCTGTTTTTT.

Here the CDR3 reads CASSQGLRGQGEGYTF. DNA for the CDR3: TGTGCCAGCAGCCAAGGCCTCCGGGGACAGGGCGAAGGCTACACCTTC. The V and J genes are TRBV14 and TRBJ1-2, with 9 bases that match TRBD1. The V and J ends lost 1 base and 8 bases, in that order; junction bases with no gene match: 11. CDR3 length: 16 amino acids. The V gene's germline CDR1 is SGHDN and CDR2 FVKESK.

The gene calls are TRBV4-2 and TRBJ1-1; D remains unclear. The germline V gene has CDR1 LGHNA and CDR2 YNFKEQ. The CDR3 sequence is 11 residues long. With 2 bases removed from V and 2 bases from J, the gap between germline ends came to 0 bases. The CDR3 DNA reads as TGTGCCAGCAGCCAAAACACTGAAGCTTTCTTT. It is translated as CASSQNTEAFF.

J is TRBJ2-7 and V is TRBV4-3; 7 positions match TRBD2. V gave up 0 bases and J gave up 2 bases; unmatched junction bases: 7. Germline CDR1 is LGHNA and CDR2 is YSLEER. This CDR3 has 16 amino acids. DNA for the CDR3: TGCGCCAGCAGCCAAGATCGCAGCGGGACCACCTACGAGCAGTACTTC. This encodes CASSQDRSGTTYEQYF.

The chain carries TRBV6-1 and TRBJ2-7; no firm D call. The V gene's germline CDR1 is MNHNS and CDR2 SASEGT. Trimming pared 3 bases from V and 0 bases from J, leaving 12 bases between. The CDR3 spans 15 residues. CDR3 bases: TGTGCCAGCAGTGATGAGGCCACGACCTCCTACGAGCAGTACTTC. As protein: CASSDEATTSYEQYF.

This chain's CDR3 is CASSFGLAGLNEQFF. As DNA, the CDR3 is TGTGCCAGCAGCTTCGGACTAGCGGGACTAAATGAGCAGTTCTTC. This chain connects TRBV7-8 to TRBJ2-1; 12 bases align to TRBD2. CDR1 is SGHVS, CDR2 FQNEAQ, per germline. V lost 3 bases and J lost 7; bases outside the gene matches: 4. The CDR3 totals 15 residues.

Concerning this clone: Other nucleotide sequences in the sample specify the same CDR3. The CDR3 DNA sequence: TGTGCCAGCTCACCGCCGGGGACGGTGCGAAAGAATTCACCCCTCCACTTT. Translated, it gives CASSPPGTVRKNSPLHF. V gene TRBV18 combines with J gene TRBJ1-6; D perhaps matches TRBD1 (5 bases). CDR3 length: 17 residues. Per the germline V gene, CDR1 is KGHSH and CDR2 is LQKENI. V lost 3 bases to trimming and J lost 7 bases, with 19 bases between them.

The gene calls are TRBV28 and TRBJ1-5, with unresolved D. The V gene's germline CDR1 is MDHEN and CDR2 SYDVKM. The V gene lost 3 bases and the J gene lost 2 bases, with 8 bases spanning the gap. The CDR3 length is 14 residues. The CDR3 sequence: CASSFIGGNQPQHF. The DNA for the CDR3 is TGTGCCAGCAGTTTTATTGGGGGCAATCAGCCCCAGCATTTT.

The rearrangement uses TRBV5-1 and TRBJ2-3; 9 positions agree with TRBD2. V gave up 5 bases and J gave up 1 base; unmatched junction bases: 8. CDR3 length: 16 amino acids. The germline CDR1 and CDR2 sequences are SGHRS and YFSETQ. The CDR3: CASRELGLAGTDTQYF. The CDR3 DNA sequence: TGCGCCAGCAGGGAACTGGGACTAGCTGGCACAGATACGCAGTATTTT.

The chain joins TRBV19 to TRBJ2-3, with TRBD1 matching 9 bases. Germline loops: CDR1 LNHDA, CDR2 SQIVND (reference sequence). The V and J ends lost 3 bases and 1 base, in that order; junction bases with no gene match: 5. The CDR3 runs to 16 residues. DNA for the CDR3: TGTGCCAGTAGTATCGTCGGGGACAGGGGCACAGATACGCAGTATTTT. Translation: CASSIVGDRGTDTQYF.

V is TRBV6-6 and J is TRBJ2-7; 7 bases line up with TRBD2. Germline lookup yields CDR1 MNHNY and CDR2 SVGAGI (reference sequence). The CDR3 runs to 13 residues. Trimming removed 5 bases from V and 6 bases from J; junction bases left unmatched: 7. CDR3 nucleotides: TGTGCCAGCAGTGCTTGGCCGGGGGGCGAGCAGTACTTC. Translation: CASSAWPGGEQYF.

The V call is TRBV9, the J call TRBJ2-7; 7 bases are a match to TRBD2. Losses at the gene ends were 5 bases for V and 6 bases for J; bases not matched to a gene: 8. Germline lookup yields CDR1 SGDLS and CDR2 YYNGEE. The CDR3 consists of 13 residues. CDR3: CASSPTSVGEQYF. The CDR3 coding sequence is TGTGCCAGCAGTCCCACTAGCGTAGGCGAGCAGTACTTC.

The chain combines TRBV2 with TRBJ2-3; D is possibly TRBD2 (5 bases). The germline V and J ends were trimmed by 6 bases and 2 bases, with 9 bases remaining between them. CDR1 and CDR2 (germline): SNHLY, FYNNEI. The CDR3 runs 13 residues. CDR3 sequence: CASSGLLTDTQYF. In DNA, the CDR3 is TGTGCCAGCAGCGGACTTCTCACAGATACGCAGTATTTT.

V and J are TRBV6-5 and TRBJ1-2; D uncertain. The CDR3 spans 11 residues. Germline CDR1 and CDR2: MNHEY and SVGAGI. Trimming removed 6 bases from V and 3 bases from J, with 5 bases in between. CDR3 protein: CASRKYYGYTF. CDR3 DNA: TGTGCCAGCAGAAAGTACTATGGCTACACCTTC.

The table lists this clone with a count of one. The chain recombines TRBV7-2 with TRBJ2-7, with TRBD1 identical over 7 bases. J was trimmed by 2 bases and V by 2 bases; bases with no gene match: 9. This CDR3 spans 16 amino acids. Looked up from germline, CDR1 is SGHTA and CDR2 is FQGNSA. CDR3 DNA sequence: TGTGCCAGCAGCTTAACAGGGACAGCCGCCGCCTACGAGCAGTACTTC. It codes for CASSLTGTAAAYEQYF.

The V gene is TRBV7-9, the J gene TRBJ1-2; D gene ambiguous. Germline CDR1 is SEHNR and CDR2 is FQNEAQ (reference sequence). This CDR3 is built from 15 residues. Trimming pared 6 bases from V and 8 bases from J, leaving 22 bases between. CDR3 protein: CASSPTRTAGEGYTF. Here the CDR3 DNA reads TGTGCCAGCAGTCCAACCAGGACGGCCGGGGAGGGCTACACCTTC.

This chain joins TRBV6-5 and TRBJ1-5; no definite D call. Trimming stripped 6 bases from V and 6 bases from J, with 15 bases between. The germline CDR1 and CDR2 sequences are MNHEY and SVGAGI. The CDR3 has 14 residues. CDR3 DNA sequence: TGTGCCAGCAGCTTAGACAAAGCGTCTCAGCCCCAGCATTTT. It encodes CASSLDKASQPQHF.

V gene TRBV2 combines with J gene TRBJ1-1, with D tentatively TRBD1 (6 bases). Between the trimmed V and J ends, which lost 0 bases and 11 bases, there was a span of 10 bases. CDR1 and CDR2 (germline): SNHLY, FYNNEI. This CDR3 contains 12 residues. CDR3 residues: CASSEARGGAFF. The DNA of the CDR3 is TGTGCCAGCAGTGAAGCCAGGGGTGGTGCTTTCTTT.

The chain joins TRBV4-3 to TRBJ2-3; TRBD2 aligns across 10 bases. J was trimmed by 8 bases and V by 0 bases; bases with no gene match: 14. In germline, CDR1 is LGHNA, CDR2 YSLEER. The CDR3 length is 18 residues. The CDR3 DNA is TGCGCCAGCAGCCAAGATCTGGCGACTAGCGGGTCCCAAGGTACGCAGTATTTT. Its translation is CASSQDLATSGSQGTQYF.

In its sample, this clone was seen a few times. The gene calls are TRBV18 and TRBJ2-2, with 7 nucleotides matching TRBD1. Germline V gene sequence: CDR1 KGHSH, CDR2 LQKENI. This CDR3 is built from 16 residues. Trimming removed 5 bases from V and 5 bases from J; junction bases left unmatched: 11. For the CDR3, the DNA is TGTGCCAGCTCAGGTTCTGCGTCGACAGGGACCGGGGAGCTGTTTTTT. It translates to CASSGSASTGTGELFF. Together with reference TRBV18 and TRBJ2-2, the CDR3 gives the full variable domain: NAGVMQNPRHLVRRRGQEARLRCSPMKGHSHVYWYRQLPEEGLKFMVYLQKENIIDESGMPKERFSAEFPKEGPSILRIQQVVRGDSAAYFCASSGSASTGTGELFFGEGSRLTVL.

The CDR3 DNA is TGTGCCAGCAGCAGGGACGGGTACGAGCAGTACTTC. It translates to CASSRDGYEQYF. This chain uses TRBV7-2 with TRBJ2-7; either TRBD1 or TRBD2 may supply D (5 bases each). V lost 5 bases, J lost 4 bases, and 9 bases lay in between. This CDR3 spans 12 amino acids. The V gene's germline CDR1 is SGHTA and CDR2 FQGNSA. Full variable domain (outside the CDR3, taken from reference TRBV7-2 and TRBJ2-7): GAGVSQSPSNKVTEKGKDVELRCDPISGHTALYWYRQSLGQGLEFLIYFQGNSAPDKSGLPSDRFSAERTGGSVSTLTIQRTQQEDSAVYLCASSRDGYEQYFGPGTRLTVT.

This chain links TRBV13 with TRBJ1-1; D remains ambiguous. Germline assignment: CDR1 PRHDT and CDR2 FYEKMQ (reference sequence). V was pared by 4 bases and J by 7 bases, with 10 bases between. The CDR3 has 12 residues. This CDR3 reads CASSSQDGEAFF. The CDR3 DNA is TGTGCCAGCAGCTCCCAGGATGGTGAAGCTTTCTTT.

The V gene is TRBV11-2, the J gene TRBJ2-7, with unresolved D. This CDR3 has 13 amino acids. The germline V gene has CDR1 SGHAT and CDR2 FQNNGV. Trimming took 0 bases from V and 3 from J, leaving 6 bases between them. The CDR3 DNA sequence: TGTGCCAGCAGCTTAGAGAGAGACTACGAGCAGTACTTC. It specifies CASSLERDYEQYF.

V gene TRBV7-2 combines with J gene TRBJ1-1; D is undetermined. Looked up from germline, CDR1 is SGHTA and CDR2 is FQGNSA. V was trimmed by 5 bases and J by 4 bases, leaving 20 bases between them. The CDR3 length is 16 residues. The CDR3: CASSLDSGSPLTEAFF. CDR3 bases: TGTGCCAGCAGCCTCGACTCCGGATCTCCCCTCACTGAAGCTTTCTTT.

In regard to this clone: Being one base from a much bigger clone, this may be a read error. This rearrangement joins TRBV7-9 to TRBJ2-7, with D possibly being TRBD1 or TRBD2 (5 bases each). From germline, CDR1 is SEHNR and CDR2 FQNEAQ (reference sequence). CDR3 length: 13 residues. Trimming stripped 5 bases from V and 3 bases from J, with 11 bases between. The CDR3 protein is CASSKGPNYEQYF. The CDR3 region has the DNA TGTGCCAGCAGCAAGGGACCGAACTACGAGCAGTACTTC.

The rearrangement links TRBV28 to TRBJ1-1, with 8 bases that match TRBD1. CDR1 is MDHEN, CDR2 SYDVKM, per germline. The CDR3 extends over 14 amino acids. V trimming: 5 bases; J trimming: 7 bases; junction bases outside the gene matches: 9. CDR3 bases: TGTGCCAGCAGTCATGGACAGGGCCTTCTTGAAGCTTTCTTT. Its translation: CASSHGQGLLEAFF.

This clone has only a few counts. J is TRBJ2-3 and V is TRBV27; possible D gene TRBD1, 6 bases. V lost 5 bases and J lost 3, with 15 bases in between. This CDR3 has 15 residues. Germline lookup yields CDR1 MNHEY and CDR2 SMNVEV (reference sequence). CDR3 residues: CASSLRGGWTDTQYF. CDR3 sequence (DNA): TGTGCCAGCAGTCTCAGGGGTGGGTGGACAGATACGCAGTATTTT.

The rearrangement links TRBV18 to TRBJ2-6; D is uncertain. Germline V gene sequence: CDR1 KGHSH, CDR2 LQKENI. This CDR3 region has 15 residues. Trimming left V 2 bases short and J 3 bases short, with 8 bases between. CDR3 sequence: CASSPGVNGANVLTF. CDR3 sequence (DNA): TGTGCCAGCTCACCAGGGGTGAATGGGGCCAACGTCCTGACTTTC.

The J gene is TRBJ1-4, the V gene TRBV25-1, with a tentative D call TRBD1 (5 bases). CDR3 length equals 15 residues. In germline, CDR1 is MGHDK, CDR2 SYGVNS. Trimming took 1 base from V and 8 from J, leaving 14 bases between them. The CDR3 region is CASSEWQGATEKLFF. The CDR3 nucleotides read TGTGCCAGCAGTGAATGGCAGGGTGCTACGGAAAAACTGTTTTTT.

The V and J genes are TRBV27 and TRBJ1-2, with TRBD1 identical over 7 bases. The CDR3 sequence is 16 residues long. Germline CDR1 and CDR2: MNHEY and SMNVEV (reference sequence). After removal of 2 bases from V and 4 bases from J, the junction contained 10 bases not matched to a gene. The CDR3 bases are TGTGCCAGCAGTTTAACAAGGGACAGTCTAATCTATGGCTACACCTTC. This codes for CASSLTRDSLIYGYTF.